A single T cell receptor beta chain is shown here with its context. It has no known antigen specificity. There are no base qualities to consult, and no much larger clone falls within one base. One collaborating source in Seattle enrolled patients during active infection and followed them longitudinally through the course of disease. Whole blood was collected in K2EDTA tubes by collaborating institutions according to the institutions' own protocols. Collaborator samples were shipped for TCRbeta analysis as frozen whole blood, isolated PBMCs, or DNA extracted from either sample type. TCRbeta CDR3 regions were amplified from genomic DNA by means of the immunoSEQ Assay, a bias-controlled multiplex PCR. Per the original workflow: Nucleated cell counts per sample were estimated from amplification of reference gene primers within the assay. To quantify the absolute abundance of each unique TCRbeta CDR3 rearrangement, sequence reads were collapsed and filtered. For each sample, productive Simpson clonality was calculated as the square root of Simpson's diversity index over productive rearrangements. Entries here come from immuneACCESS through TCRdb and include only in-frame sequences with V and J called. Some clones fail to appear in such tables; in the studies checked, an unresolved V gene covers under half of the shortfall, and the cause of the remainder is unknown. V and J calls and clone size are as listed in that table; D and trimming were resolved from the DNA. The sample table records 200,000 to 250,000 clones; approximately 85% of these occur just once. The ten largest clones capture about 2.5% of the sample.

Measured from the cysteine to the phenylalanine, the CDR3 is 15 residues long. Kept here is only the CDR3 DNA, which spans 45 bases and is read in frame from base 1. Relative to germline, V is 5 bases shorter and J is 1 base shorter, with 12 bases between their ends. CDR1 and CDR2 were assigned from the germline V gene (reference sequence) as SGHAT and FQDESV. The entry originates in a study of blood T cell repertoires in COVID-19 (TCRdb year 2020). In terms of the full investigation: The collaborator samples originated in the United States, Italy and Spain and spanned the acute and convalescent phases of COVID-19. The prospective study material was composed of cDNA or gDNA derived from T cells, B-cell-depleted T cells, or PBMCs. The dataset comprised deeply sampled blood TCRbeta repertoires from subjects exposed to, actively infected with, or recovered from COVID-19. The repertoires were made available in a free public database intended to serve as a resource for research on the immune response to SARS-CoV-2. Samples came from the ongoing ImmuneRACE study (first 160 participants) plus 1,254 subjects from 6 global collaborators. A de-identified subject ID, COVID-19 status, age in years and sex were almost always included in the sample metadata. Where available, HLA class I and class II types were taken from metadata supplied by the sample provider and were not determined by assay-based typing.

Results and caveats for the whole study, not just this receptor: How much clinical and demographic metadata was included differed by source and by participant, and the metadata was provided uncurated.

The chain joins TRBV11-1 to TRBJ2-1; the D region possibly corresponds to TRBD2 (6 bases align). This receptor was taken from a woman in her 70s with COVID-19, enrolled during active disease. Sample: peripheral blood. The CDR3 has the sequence CASSPSGQSYNEQFF. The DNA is TGTGCCAGCAGCCCGAGCGGGCAATCCTACAATGAGCAGTTCTTC.